Below are 12 T cell receptor beta chains sequenced from a single sample in a study of blood T cell repertoires in COVID-19. Data came from immunoSEQ multiplex PCR; TCRdb stores just in-frame clones and leaves some out. The table lists tens of thousands of clones, over 70% of them singletons. Material: peripheral blood. These TCRs come from a woman aged 70-85 years with acute or convalescent COVID-19.

The genes are TRBV6-5 and TRBJ2-1; a weak D match, TRBD2 (6 bases). This CDR3 comprises 12 residues. Germline values: CDR1 MNHEY, CDR2 SVGAGI. The ends were cut back, 4 bases at V and 9 bases at J, with 10 bases in the middle. The CDR3 bases are TGTGCCAGCAGTTCTAGCGTCGGTGAGCAGTTCTTC. Residues: CASSSSVGEQFF.

The chain employs TRBV7-9 and TRBJ2-2; D is possibly TRBD1 (5 bases). The CDR3 extends over 15 amino acids. Deletions cut 2 bases from V and 5 bases from J, with 12 bases between. From germline, CDR1 is SEHNR and CDR2 FQNEAQ (reference sequence). The CDR3 bases are TGTGCCAGCAGCTTAAGGGGTAGCAAGACCGGGGAGCTGTTTTTT. This encodes CASSLRGSKTGELFF.

This clone was observed a few times. The V gene is TRBV4-3, the J gene TRBJ2-1, with 7 bases fitting TRBD2. This CDR3 contains 15 residues. The germline CDR1 and CDR2 sequences are LGHNA and YSLEER. V was pared by 1 base and J by 8 bases, with 8 bases of the junction left unmatched. CDR3 nucleotides: TGCGCCAGCAGCCAAGCCCCGGGACTATCGTATGAGCAGTTCTTC. This codes for CASSQAPGLSYEQFF.

This clone was counted a single time. J is TRBJ1-1 and V is TRBV5-1, with D possibly being TRBD1 (5 bases). The V end lost 1 base, the J end lost 2 bases, and 12 bases lay between the germline ends. The CDR3 is 15 residues long. Germline-derived CDR1 and CDR2 are SGHRS and YFSETQ. The chain's CDR3 is CASSLRGPTNTEAFF. DNA for the CDR3: TGCGCCAGCAGCTTGAGGGGCCCTACAAACACTGAAGCTTTCTTT. Variable domain in full (rest from reference TRBV5-1 and TRBJ1-1): KAGVTQTPRYLIKTRGQQVTLSCSPISGHRSVSWYQQTPGQGLQFLFEYFSETQRNKGNFPGRFSGRQFSNSRSEMNVSTLELGDSALYLCASSLRGPTNTEAFFGQGTRLTVV.

This rearrangement joins TRBV12-3 or TRBV12-4 to TRBJ2-4; tentatively, D is TRBD1 (5 bases). The CDR3 covers 12 residues. Trimming left V 4 bases short and J 7 bases short, with 8 bases between. The CDR3 region has the DNA TGTGCCAGCAGTTCGACAGCCAACATTCAGTACTTC. It yields the protein CASSSTANIQYF.

This clone was seen a single time. The chain carries TRBV7-3 and TRBJ2-1; 8 nucleotides align to TRBD2. CDR3 size: 14 residues. V gave up 6 bases and J gave up 9 bases; unmatched junction bases: 10. The germline V gene has CDR1 SGHTA and CDR2 FQGTGA. CDR3 coding DNA: TGTGCCAGCAGTCTTAAAGCGGGAGTGGGTGAGCAGTTCTTC. Its translation: CASSLKAGVGEQFF.

Written as DNA, the CDR3 is TGCGCCAGCAGCTTAACAGGGGGAACTGAAGCTTTCTTT. Its protein is CASSLTGGTEAFF. V and J are TRBV5-1 and TRBJ1-1; TRBD1 agrees at 8 bases. V was pared by 2 bases and J by 5 bases, with 2 bases of the junction left unmatched. Germline V gives CDR1 SGHRS, CDR2 YFSETQ. CDR3 size: 13 residues.

The chain has TRBV14 and TRBJ1-4; the D gene is possibly TRBD1 (5 bases). Germline lookup yields CDR1 SGHDN and CDR2 FVKESK. This CDR3 has 13 amino acids. Trimming removed 3 bases at V and 10 bases at J, with 12 bases between. Written as DNA, the CDR3 is TGTGCCAGCAGCCAGGGACTCTGGGGAAAACTGTTTTTT. Translation: CASSQGLWGKLFF.

V and J are TRBV5-5 and TRBJ1-1; perhaps TRBD1 as D (5 bases). Germline V gene data show CDR1 as SGHKS and CDR2 as YYEKEE (reference sequence). Between the trimmed V and J ends, which lost 1 base and 1 base, there was a span of 11 bases. The CDR3 spans 15 residues. Written as DNA, the CDR3 is TGTGCCAGCAGCTTGACGTGGCAGGGGAACACTGAAGCTTTCTTT. This gives the protein CASSLTWQGNTEAFF.

The rearrangement joins TRBV11-3 to TRBJ2-2; D uncertain. Germline V CDR1 and CDR2: SGHNT, YENEEA. Deletions cut 0 bases from V and 5 bases from J, with 7 bases between. The CDR3 is made up of 14 amino acids. In nucleotides, the CDR3 is TGTGCCAGCAGCTTAGATTCGACAACCGGGGAGCTGTTTTTT. Protein: CASSLDSTTGELFF.

This clone came up once. J is TRBJ1-6 and V is TRBV27, with 7 bases identical to TRBD1. V gave up 4 bases and J gave up 4 bases; unmatched junction bases: 4. Germline CDR1 MNHEY, CDR2 SMNVEV (reference sequence). There are 15 residues in the CDR3. The CDR3 loop is CASSSAGGYNSPLHF. DNA for the CDR3: TGTGCCAGCAGTTCCGCAGGGGGATATAATTCACCCCTCCACTTT.

The chain has TRBV12-3 or TRBV12-4 and TRBJ1-5; D is perhaps TRBD1 (5 bases). The CDR3 extends over 13 amino acids. V lost 6 bases to trimming and J lost 4 bases, with 10 bases between them. The CDR3 DNA reads as TGTGCCAGCAGGGCGGACACTAATCAGCCCCAGCATTTT. This sequence encodes CASRADTNQPQHF.